This TCR beta chain derives from a study of T cell responses to AZD1222 COVID-19 vaccine. Study outcomes and limitations: Spike-spanning, vaccine-associated CD4 TCRs were dominant at 160-218 and 743-854.

Sequencing used immunoSEQ multiplex PCR; TCRdb keeps in-frame clones, though not all of them. This table holds tens of thousands of clones, around 87% found once. As concerns this clone: Its antigen is as yet unknown.

The CDR3 has 13 residues. This sequence was found in an adult who received the AZD1222 COVID-19 vaccine. Sequencing was performed on peripheral blood, taken 28 days after the second AZD1222 dose. The chain combines TRBV21-1 with TRBJ2-7. TRBV21-1 is reported as a pseudogene. The CDR3 coding sequence is TGTGCCAGCATTAAGGGCAGCTTCTTCGACCAGTACTTC. Residues: CASIKGSFFDQYF.